This T cell receptor beta chain was sequenced for a study of blood T cell repertoires in COVID-19. This table comes from immunoSEQ multiplex PCR, and its TCRdb copy is limited to in-frame clones, with some not included. The data show 250,000 or so clones, with approximately 86% seen just once and approximately 1.6% held by the top ten. J lost 5 bases, V lost 4 bases, and 10 bases had no gene match. Germline V gene lookup returns CDR1 SGHTA and CDR2 FQGTGA. The CDR3 totals 16 residues. Symptom resolution, clearance, or two negative PCRs marked donors in Cohort 3 as recovered. This clonotype was obtained from a woman aged 45-60 years who had recovered from COVID-19. The J gene is TRBJ2-2, the V gene TRBV7-3, with TRBD2 matching 7 bases. Specimen: PBMCs or T cells enriched from blood (not recorded which). The CDR3 nucleotides are TGTGCCAGCAGCTCAGATGGACTAGGATGGACCGGGGAGCTGTTTTTT. Its translation: CASSSDGLGWTGELFF.